A selection of T cell receptor beta chains follows, all from one sample in a study of a mutant IDH1 vaccine in newly diagnosed glioma. This table comes from immunoSEQ multiplex PCR, and its TCRdb copy is limited to in-frame clones, with some not included. Of 50,000 to 70,000 clones listed, approximately 81% are singletons. Their target antigens are unknown. The sample in question was PBMCs, obtained from a glioma patient whose treatment included an IDH1 peptide vaccine. The receptors come from a man aged 25 to 40 with glioma. CDR3s include the opening cysteine and the closing phenylalanine or tryptophan. A D gene is named only where the DNA matches it firmly. Rows may omit the clone size; those that give it use once, few, many or a size class.

.	TRBV7-2	TRBD1	TRBJ1-1	CASSWRQGLPEAFF	TGTGCCAGCAGCTGGAGACAGGGACTCCCTGAAGCTTTCTTT
.	TRBV5-1	.	TRBJ2-7	CASHRLGVAEQYF	TGCGCCAGCCACCGGTTGGGGGTGGCCGAGCAGTACTTC
few	TRBV2	TRBD1	TRBJ1-1	CASSARTGREAFF	TGTGCCAGCAGTGCACGGACAGGGAGGGAAGCTTTCTTT
.	TRBV9	.	TRBJ2-7	CASSVKGGTASYEQYF	TGTGCCAGCAGCGTAAAGGGAGGGACAGCCTCCTACGAGCAGTACTTC
.	TRBV4-1	.	TRBJ1-4	CASSQGNQHATNEKLFF	TGCGCCAGCAGCCAAGGAAACCAGCATGCAACTAATGAAAAACTGTTTTTT
.	TRBV5-1	.	TRBJ2-7	CASGVRDTYEQYF	TGCGCCAGCGGTGTCCGGGACACCTACGAGCAGTACTTC
.	TRBV9	.	TRBJ2-2	CASSPVGTGELFF	TGTGCCAGCAGCCCAGTAGGAACCGGGGAGCTGTTTTTT
.	TRBV6-1	.	TRBJ2-6	CASSARRATGANVLTF	TGTGCCAGCAGTGCGCGACGGGCCACTGGGGCCAACGTCCTGACTTTC
.	TRBV4-1	.	TRBJ1-6	CASSRGQLGIPGALHF	TGCGCCAGCAGCCGTGGACAGTTGGGCATTCCGGGGGCCCTCCACTTT
few	TRBV19	.	TRBJ2-3	CASSDRRLTDTQYF	TGTGCCAGTAGCGACAGGAGACTCACAGATACGCAGTATTTT
few	TRBV9	TRBD1	TRBJ1-4	CASSPLRDSHEKLFF	TGTGCCAGCAGCCCTTTAAGGGACAGCCATGAAAAACTGTTTTTT
.	TRBV5-1	.	TRBJ1-1	CASSLTVLNTEAFF	TGCGCCAGCAGCTTGACAGTTTTAAACACTGAAGCTTTCTTT
.	TRBV5-1	TRBD2	TRBJ2-3	CASSLSGGLTDTQYF	TGCGCCAGCAGCTTGTCGGGGGGGCTCACAGATACGCAGTATTTT
.	TRBV28	TRBD1	TRBJ1-5	CAIPGQGTQPQHF	TGTGCCATTCCGGGACAGGGGACTCAGCCCCAGCATTTT
.	TRBV15	TRBD1	TRBJ1-2	CATSSHRGVGDGYTF	TGTGCCACCAGCAGCCACAGGGGAGTAGGTGATGGCTACACCTTC
.	TRBV11-2	TRBD2	TRBJ2-1	CASGLAFNRDEQFF	TGTGCCAGCGGACTAGCGTTTAATCGCGATGAGCAGTTCTTC
.	TRBV5-1	TRBD2	TRBJ2-5	CASSLEGGGAKTQYF	TGCGCCAGCAGCTTGGAGGGCGGGGGTGCGAAGACCCAGTACTTC
.	TRBV7-9	.	TRBJ2-1	CASSLRANNEQFF	TGTGCCAGCAGCTTAAGAGCCAACAATGAGCAGTTCTTC
few	TRBV29-1	TRBD1	TRBJ1-1	CSVGDRGHTEAFF	TGCAGCGTTGGGGACAGGGGGCACACTGAAGCTTTCTTT
.	TRBV5-1	.	TRBJ2-7	CASSLDRGGYEQYF	TGCGCCAGCAGCTTGGATCGGGGAGGATACGAGCAGTACTTC
.	TRBV5-1	TRBD1	TRBJ2-2	CASSMDREIGELFF	TGCGCCAGCAGCATGGACAGGGAAATCGGGGAGCTGTTTTTT
.	TRBV27	TRBD1	TRBJ1-2	CASRPTGGDLIGHGYTF	TGTGCCAGCAGACCGACAGGGGGAGATCTTATAGGCCATGGCTACACCTTC
.	TRBV6-1	TRBD1	TRBJ1-1	CASSISTGSTEAFF	TGTGCCAGCAGTATCTCGACAGGGAGCACTGAGGCTTTCTTT
.	TRBV6-1	.	TRBJ1-6	CASSEFGGNDSPLHF	TGTGCCAGCAGTGAATTCGGAGGGAACGATTCACCCCTCCACTTT
.	TRBV5-4	.	TRBJ1-1	CASSRQQGRVGNTEAFF	TGTGCCAGCAGCCGACAGCAGGGGCGAGTGGGGAACACTGAAGCTTTCTTT
few	TRBV2	.	TRBJ1-1	CASSAGMVTEAFF	TGTGCCAGCAGCGCAGGGATGGTGACTGAAGCTTTCTTT
.	TRBV10-1	.	TRBJ2-2	CASTGGTGELFF	TGCGCCAGCACCGGGGGAACCGGGGAGCTGTTTTTT
.	TRBV7-9	TRBD2	TRBJ2-3	CASSLLAGAPLGTQYF	TGTGCCAGCAGCTTATTAGCGGGGGCCCCCCTAGGTACGCAGTATTTT
.	TRBV28	.	TRBJ2-7	CASSLPGTREQYF	TGTGCCAGCAGTTTACCAGGTACCCGCGAGCAGTACTTC
.	TRBV19	.	TRBJ2-5	CASSIYGVPATQYF	TGTGCCAGTAGTATTTACGGCGTCCCGGCAACCCAGTACTTC
.	TRBV19	.	TRBJ1-5	CASSIVEWGRKHF	TGTGCCAGTAGTATAGTCGAATGGGGTCGTAAGCATTTT
.	TRBV5-1	TRBD2	TRBJ2-5	CASSELAGVGETQYF	TGCGCCAGCAGCGAACTAGCGGGGGTCGGGGAGACCCAGTACTTC
few	TRBV27	.	TRBJ1-2	CASSSPDNGNYGYTF	TGTGCCAGCAGTTCCCCCGATAACGGGAACTATGGCTACACCTTC
.	TRBV6-1	TRBD1	TRBJ1-6	CASERDRGHSPLHF	TGTGCCAGCGAACGGGACAGGGGGCATTCACCCCTCCACTTT
.	TRBV19	.	TRBJ2-5	CASSGRMQETQYF	TGTGCCAGTAGCGGACGGATGCAAGAGACCCAGTACTTC
once	TRBV5-4	TRBD2	TRBJ2-1	CASSFKPAGGSEQFF	TGTGCCAGCAGCTTCAAACCAGCGGGGGGAAGTGAGCAGTTCTTC
.	TRBV7-9	.	TRBJ1-6	CASSQDSANSPLHF	TGTGCCAGCAGCCAAGACAGCGCTAATTCACCCCTCCACTTT
.	TRBV19	.	TRBJ2-7	CASSMRGDGPYEQYF	TGTGCCAGTAGTATGCGGGGCGACGGACCCTACGAGCAGTACTTC
.	TRBV7-9	TRBD1	TRBJ2-3	CASSLDATGQGRYF	TGTGCCAGCAGCTTAGACGCGACCGGACAGGGGAGGTATTTT
.	TRBV6-5	.	TRBJ1-1	CASSQQGLEAFF	TGTGCCAGCAGCCAACAGGGACTTGAAGCTTTCTTT
few	TRBV19	.	TRBJ1-5	CASSSGQPQHF	TGTGCCAGTAGCTCGGGGCAGCCCCAGCATTTT
.	TRBV7-9	TRBD1	TRBJ1-2	CASSSQTGGAYYGYTF	TGTGCCAGCAGCTCGCAGACAGGGGGCGCTTATTATGGCTACACCTTC
.	TRBV18	.	TRBJ1-1	CASSPRVDEAFF	TGTGCCAGCTCACCCCGAGTAGATGAAGCTTTCTTT
.	TRBV12-5	.	TRBJ1-1	CASGLGGLGNTEAFF	TGTGCTAGTGGTTTGGGCGGGCTGGGGAACACTGAAGCTTTCTTT
.	TRBV9	.	TRBJ1-3	CASSLSGGSGNTIYF	TGTGCCAGCAGCCTAAGTGGGGGGTCTGGAAACACCATATATTTT
.	TRBV5-1	TRBD1	TRBJ2-5	CASSRRDRGGRETQYF	TGCGCCAGCAGCAGGAGGGACAGGGGAGGGCGAGAGACCCAGTACTTC
.	TRBV5-5	TRBD1	TRBJ1-6	CASSYETGDYNSPLHF	TGTGCCAGCAGCTACGAGACAGGGGACTATAATTCACCCCTCCACTTT
.	TRBV18	TRBD1	TRBJ2-5	CASSPIQGEETQYF	TGTGCCAGCTCACCAATTCAGGGGGAAGAGACCCAGTACTTC
.	TRBV28	.	TRBJ1-5	CASSPAKGRNQPQHF	TGTGCCAGCAGTCCCGCCAAGGGCCGGAATCAGCCCCAGCATTTT
.	TRBV28	.	TRBJ1-2	CASSLPPYGYTF	TGTGCCAGCAGTTTACCCCCCTATGGCTACACCTTC
.	TRBV19	TRBD1	TRBJ1-6	CASSIQGGYNSPLHF	TGTGCCAGTAGTATACAGGGGGGCTATAATTCACCCCTCCACTTT
.	TRBV21-1	.	TRBJ2-3	CASSKLAGADTQYF	TGTGCCAGCAGCAAACTAGCGGGGGCCGATACGCAGTATTTT
.	TRBV28	.	TRBJ1-1	CASSGQMNTEAFF	TGTGCCAGCAGTGGACAGATGAACACTGAAGCTTTCTTT